The rows below give T cell receptor beta chains drawn from one sample of a study of cytotoxic CD8 clonotypes in ibrutinib-treated CLL. Repertoires were generated with immunoSEQ multiplex PCR, while TCRdb's copy carries only in-frame clones and drops some. The sample records approximately 47,000 clones, roughly three fifths being singletons. Specimen: PBMCs, collected after 24 months of ibrutinib treatment. These receptors all stem from a human donor with chronic lymphocytic leukemia. Both conserved end residues are part of each CDR3. A D gene is named only where the DNA matches it firmly. Not every row has a clone size; where given, it reads once, few, many or a size class.

clone_size j_call v_call d_call cdr3_nt cdr3_aa
NA TRBJ2-7 TRBV10-3 TRBD2 TGTGCCATCAGTGAGTCCGGAGCGGGGGCCACCTACGAGCAGTACTTC CAISESGAGATYEQYF
NA TRBJ1-2 TRBV2 NA TGTGCCGGGGAACCGTGGGCAGGGAGGGACTATGGCTACACCTTC CAGEPWAGRDYGYTF
few TRBJ2-7 TRBV14 NA TGTGCCAGCAGCCAAGGGGACGTACTCCTGGAGCAGTACTTC CASSQGDVLLEQYF
NA TRBJ2-7 TRBV20-1 TRBD1 TGCAGTGCAGGGACAGTCTACGAGCAGTACTTC CSAGTVYEQYF
few TRBJ1-1 TRBV2 TRBD1 TGTGCCAGCAACCGGGACAGGGGAACTGAAGCTTTCTTT CASNRDRGTEAFF
few TRBJ1-1 TRBV4-1 NA TGCGCCAGCAGCCAGAGACAGAAATGGACTGAAGCTTTCTTT CASSQRQKWTEAFF
NA TRBJ1-1 TRBV27 NA TGTGCCAGCAGACTTTCCCGGGCAGACCGTGAAGCTTTCTTT CASRLSRADREAFF
few TRBJ1-1 TRBV5-1 NA TGCGCCAGCAGCCCGGACGGTAACACTGAAGCTTTCTTT CASSPDGNTEAFF
NA TRBJ2-7 TRBV5-1 TRBD2 TGCGCCAGCGCAGCGGGACTAGACGGCGACGAGCAGTACTTC CASAAGLDGDEQYF
NA TRBJ2-2 TRBV13 NA TGTGCCAGCAGCTTGTGGAACACCGGGGAGCTGTTTTTT CASSLWNTGELFF
NA TRBJ2-1 TRBV7-9 NA TGTGCCAGCAGCTTACGTTCGGACCAGCAGTTCTTC CASSLRSDQQFF
NA TRBJ2-5 TRBV10-2 NA TGCGCCAGCAGTGACTCCCCGGAGACCCAGTACTTC CASSDSPETQYF
NA TRBJ1-1 TRBV7-3 NA TGTGCCAGCAGCTTAGCGGCAGGGAACACTGAAGCTTTCTTT CASSLAAGNTEAFF
NA TRBJ1-6 TRBV4-1 NA TGCGCCAGCAGCCAAGACGCGGCAGGTCCTAATTCACCCCTCCACTTT CASSQDAAGPNSPLHF
few TRBJ1-1 TRBV11-2 NA TGTGCCAGCAGCTTAGATCGGGATAGAGAAGCTTTCTTT CASSLDRDREAFF
NA TRBJ1-5 TRBV7-2 NA TGTGCCAGCAGCTTAGCTGCAGGGTGGAGCAATCAGCCCCAGCATTTT CASSLAAGWSNQPQHF
NA TRBJ1-3 TRBV5-1 NA TGCGCCAGCAGCTTAGCTCCGGGTCGCTCTGGAAACACCATATATTTT CASSLAPGRSGNTIYF
NA TRBJ1-3 TRBV6-6 TRBD1 TGTGCCAGCAGCCCAAACCCGGGACAGACCATATATTTT CASSPNPGQTIYF
NA TRBJ1-4 TRBV5-1 NA TGCGCCAGCAGCTTCTACAGGCCGGATAATGAAAAACTGTTTTTT CASSFYRPDNEKLFF
medium-sized TRBJ1-1 TRBV20-1 NA TGCAGTGCTAGTCGAGTCACTGAAGCTTTCTTT CSASRVTEAFF
once TRBJ2-2 TRBV14 NA TGTGCCAGCAGCCAAGGGCGGGGGCGGAACACCGGGGAGCTGTTTTTT CASSQGRGRNTGELFF
NA TRBJ2-1 TRBV15 TRBD1 TGTGCCACCAGCAGCGGGACAGGGGGTAGATACAATGAGCAGTTCTTC CATSSGTGGRYNEQFF
NA TRBJ2-5 TRBV4-1 TRBD1 TGCGCCAGCAGCCTCCTGGGGACAGGGGGAACGGAGACCCAGTACTTC CASSLLGTGGTETQYF
NA TRBJ1-5 TRBV19 TRBD1 TGTGCCAGTAGTATTAAATGGCAGGGGGGCAATCAGCCCCAGCATTTT CASSIKWQGGNQPQHF
few TRBJ1-3 TRBV5-1 NA TGCGCCAGCAGCCGCGTCGGGACATCTGGAAACACCATATATTTT CASSRVGTSGNTIYF
few TRBJ1-5 TRBV6-1 NA TGTGCCAGCACCTCGACGGGGAATCAGCCCCAGCATTTT CASTSTGNQPQHF
NA TRBJ2-3 TRBV2 TRBD2 TGTGCCAGCGGCACAGCGGGGGGGAGCACAGATACGCAGTATTTT CASGTAGGSTDTQYF
few TRBJ1-1 TRBV19 NA TGTGCCAGTAGTGCCGGAGGGGGGGTGGCTTTCTTT CASSAGGGVAFF
NA TRBJ1-1 TRBV19 NA TGTGCCAGTAGTATCGGGGCATCCCGGAGGGACACTGAAGCTTTCTTT CASSIGASRRDTEAFF
once TRBJ1-6 TRBV19 NA TGTGCCAGTAGGAACCAGGCCTTCAATTCACCCCTCCACTTT CASRNQAFNSPLHF
NA TRBJ2-3 TRBV6-5 TRBD1 TGTGCCAGCAGACAGGGGCCTACTAGCACAGATACGCAGTATTTT CASRQGPTSTDTQYF
many TRBJ2-7 TRBV2 TRBD1 TGTGCCAGCAGGGACCGGGACAGGGTCCACGAGCAGTACTTC CASRDRDRVHEQYF
NA TRBJ2-7 TRBV7-6 NA TGTGCCAGCAGCTTACAGGAATCCTACGAGCAGTACTTC CASSLQESYEQYF
NA TRBJ2-7 TRBV29-1 NA TGCAGCGTGGAGGACAGCTCCTACGAGCAGTACTTC CSVEDSSYEQYF
few TRBJ2-7 TRBV23-1 NA TGCGCCAGCAGACTATACGAGCAGTACTTC CASRLYEQYF
NA TRBJ1-5 TRBV6-1 NA TGTGCCAGCAGTGAAGCTTCGGCCTCCCTTAATCAGCCCCAGCATTTT CASSEASASLNQPQHF
NA TRBJ1-1 TRBV9 TRBD1 TGTGCCAGCAGCGTAGGAGGGACAGGGGGTTCAGCTTTCTTT CASSVGGTGGSAFF
few TRBJ1-1 TRBV19 NA TGTGCCAGTAGTGCGGGACCCCTACGGAACACTGAAGCTTTCTTT CASSAGPLRNTEAFF
once TRBJ2-3 TRBV5-6 TRBD2 TGTGCCAGCAGCAAACTAGCGGGGGGCCAAGGAGATACGCAGTATTTT CASSKLAGGQGDTQYF
few TRBJ1-6 TRBV28 NA TGTGCCAGCAGCAGCCCTAGCTCCTATAATTCACCCCTCCACTTT CASSSPSSYNSPLHF
many TRBJ2-5 TRBV7-7 NA TGTGCCAGCAGCTTCGCTTTGCTAAGGGACGGCCAAGAGACCCAGTACTTC CASSFALLRDGQETQYF
NA TRBJ2-2 TRBV2 NA TGTGCCAGCAGTGAAGAGGACACCGGGGAGCTGTTTTTT CASSEEDTGELFF
NA TRBJ1-2 TRBV2 NA TGTGCCAGCAGTAAGGGTGCGTCAGCCTTC CASSKGASAF
few TRBJ2-2 TRBV5-1 NA TGCGCCAGCAGCGAGGATGGCAGGGCGAACACCGGGGAGCTGTTTTTT CASSEDGRANTGELFF